The 19 T cell receptor beta chains below were found in one sample sequenced in a study of OX40 agonist ivuxolimab in advanced cancers. Some clones are missing from TCRdb's copy, which holds only in-frame ones; the method was immunoSEQ multiplex PCR. The table records approximately 45,000 clones, over 75% of them present only once. The material was CD4+ or CD8+ T cells sorted from blood, obtained in a trial of the OX40 agonist ivuxolimab. The receptors derive from an adult with an advanced solid tumor such as melanoma, head and neck, liver or kidney cancer.

This clone occurred once. This rearrangement joins TRBV28 to TRBJ1-6, with D possibly being TRBD1 (5 bases). Trimming shortened V by 4 bases and J by 7 bases, and 14 bases separated the two germline ends. The germline gives CDR1 MDHEN, CDR2 SYDVKM. The CDR3 loop spans 15 amino acids. The chain's CDR3 is CASSSRDLPNSPLHF. DNA for the CDR3: TGTGCCAGCAGTTCGCGGGACCTGCCCAATTCACCCCTCCACTTT.

V is TRBV21-1 and J is TRBJ2-2. TRBV21-1 is a recognized pseudogene. The CDR3 length is 15 residues. The CDR3 loop is CASWERGKNTGELFF. The CDR3 DNA is TGTGCCAGCTGGGAACGTGGGAAAAACACCGGGGAGCTGTTTTTT.

J is TRBJ2-5 and V is TRBV28; 9 bases match TRBD1. Germline CDR1 and CDR2: MDHEN and SYDVKM. The V segment lost 2 bases and the J segment 0 bases; nucleotides outside the gene matches: 7. The CDR3 covers 17 residues. The DNA for the CDR3 is TGTGCCAGCAGTTTAGGGCACCGGGACAGGGACCAAGAGACCCAGTACTTC. Its translation is CASSLGHRDRDQETQYF.

This clone has just one count. The gene calls are TRBV28 and TRBJ2-7, with D uncertain. With 1 base removed from V and 6 bases from J, the gap between germline ends came to 13 bases. The length of the CDR3 is 14 residues. Germline V lookup: CDR1 MDHEN, CDR2 SYDVKM. The CDR3: CASSLYRLMGEQYF. CDR3 DNA: TGTGCCAGCAGTTTATACCGGTTGATGGGCGAGCAGTACTTC.

J is TRBJ2-7 and V is TRBV7-9, with TRBD1 as a possible D gene (5 bases). The V and J ends lost 5 bases and 1 base respectively, with 18 bases between them. The CDR3 has 16 residues. Looked up from germline, CDR1 is SEHNR and CDR2 is FQNEAQ (reference sequence). The CDR3 protein is CASSLSLTALSYEQYF. CDR3 in DNA: TGTGCCAGCAGCCTTTCTTTGACAGCCCTATCCTACGAGCAGTACTTC.

This clone was detected only once. V usage is TRBV28 and J usage is TRBJ2-7; D possibly corresponds to TRBD1 (7 bases). CDR1 and CDR2 from the germline V gene are MDHEN and SYDVKM. The CDR3 loop spans 14 amino acids. Deletions cut 2 bases from V and 5 bases from J, with 13 bases between. The CDR3: CASSLQGGLHEQYF. CDR3 in DNA: TGTGCCAGCAGTTTACAGGGGGGCCTCCACGAGCAGTACTTC.

The chain recombines TRBV7-6 with TRBJ2-3, with 8 nucleotides matching TRBD2. CDR3 length: 15 amino acids. Germline V gene lookup returns CDR1 SGHVS and CDR2 FNYEAQ. The V segment lost 4 bases and the J segment 3 bases; nucleotides outside the gene matches: 6. The CDR3 region is CASSSSGGNTDTQYF. The CDR3 DNA is TGTGCCAGCAGCTCCTCGGGGGGGAATACAGATACGCAGTATTTT.

The V gene is TRBV27, the J gene TRBJ2-7, with D possibly being TRBD2 (5 bases). This CDR3 is built from 15 residues. Germline-derived CDR1 and CDR2 are MNHEY and SMNVEV (reference sequence). Trimming cost V 0 bases and J 3 bases, with 12 bases left between them. The DNA of the CDR3 is TGTGCCAGCAGTTTATCGGGCTCTAGCATCTACGAGCAGTACGTC. Its protein is CASSLSGSSIYEQYV.

The chain joins TRBV5-1 to TRBJ1-6; 10 bases are shared with TRBD1. This CDR3 comprises 16 residues. The V and J ends lost 4 bases and 7 bases, in that order; junction bases with no gene match: 8. The germline gives CDR1 SGHRS, CDR2 YFSETQ. Here the CDR3 reads CASSKTGTGVNSPLHF. CDR3 sequence (DNA): TGCGCCAGCAGCAAAACCGGGACAGGGGTCAATTCACCCCTCCACTTT.

V and J are TRBV4-3 and TRBJ2-2; a weak D match, TRBD1 (5 bases). This CDR3 is 15 amino acids long. Germline CDR1 and CDR2: LGHNA and YSLEER. Trimming removed 1 base at V and 4 bases at J, with 10 bases between. The CDR3 DNA is TGCGCCAGCAGCCAAGCCTTCACAGGCACCGGGGAGCTGTTTTTT. The encoded protein is CASSQAFTGTGELFF.

The rearrangement uses TRBV4-3 and TRBJ1-5; TRBD1 matches 7 bases. CDR3 length: 13 residues. Germline V lookup: CDR1 LGHNA, CDR2 YSLEER. The trim removed 1 base at V and 7 bases at J, leaving 1 base unmatched. The CDR3, as DNA: TGCGCCAGCAGCCAAGGACAGGGCCAGCCCCAGCATTTT. This codes for CASSQGQGQPQHF.

This chain links TRBV11-2 with TRBJ1-1, with D possibly TRBD1 on 5 matching bases. The CDR3 length is 13 residues. The V end was cut by 5 bases, the J end by 5 bases, with 12 bases between. Germline CDR1 SGHAT, CDR2 FQNNGV. DNA of the CDR3: TGTGCCAGCAGCCCGGCCCCAGGGACTGAAGCTTTCTTT. As protein: CASSPAPGTEAFF.

This clone was seen only once. The rearrangement links TRBV25-1 to TRBJ1-3; perhaps TRBD1 as D (6 bases). The CDR3 has 16 amino acids. Germline V gene lookup returns CDR1 MGHDK and CDR2 SYGVNS. Between the trimmed V and J ends, which lost 2 bases and 2 bases, there was a span of 13 bases. The CDR3 DNA follows: TGTGCCAGCAGTGAAGTGGAACAGGGAACTGGAAACACCATATATTTT. Its protein is CASSEVEQGTGNTIYF. The full variable domain, rest sourced from reference TRBV25-1 and TRBJ1-3, is EADIYQTPRYLVIGTGKKITLECSQTMGHDKMYWYQQDPGMELHLIHYSYGVNSTEKGDLSSESTVSRIRTEHFPLTLESARPSHTSQYLCASSEVEQGTGNTIYFGEGSWLTVV.

The chain couples TRBV4-2 to TRBJ1-3; weak D call: TRBD1 (5 bases). The ends were cut back, 0 bases at V and 4 bases at J, with 13 bases in the middle. The CDR3 runs 16 residues. Germline CDR1 reads LGHNA; CDR2 reads YNFKEQ. The CDR3 DNA reads TGTGCCAGCAGCCAAGATGTCAGGGTGGCAGGAAACACCATATATTTT. Translating it yields CASSQDVRVAGNTIYF.

The genes are TRBV6-1 and TRBJ2-7; D uncertain. Looked up from germline, CDR1 is MNHNS and CDR2 is SASEGT. The CDR3 consists of 12 residues. V was trimmed by 4 bases and J by 2 bases, leaving 6 bases between them. The CDR3 bases are TGTGCCAGCAGTGGGGCAACCTACGAGCAGTACTTC. Protein sequence: CASSGATYEQYF.

The sample holds a few counts of this clone. For the CDR3, the DNA is TGTGCCAGCAGCTTCCAGCCCTACGAGCAGTACTTC. It yields the protein CASSFQPYEQYF. The chain employs TRBV11-2 and TRBJ2-7; no definite D call. Per the germline V gene, CDR1 is SGHAT and CDR2 is FQNNGV. V lost 3 bases and J lost 2, with 5 bases in between. This CDR3 is built from 12 residues.

This chain connects TRBV28 to TRBJ1-4; D possibly corresponds to TRBD1 (5 bases). Per germline, CDR1 MDHEN and CDR2 SYDVKM. V dropped 4 bases and J dropped 0 bases, with 15 bases sitting between them. The CDR3 loop spans 17 amino acids. CDR3 sequence reads: CASSSTTWGATNEKLFF. In nucleotides, the CDR3 is TGTGCCAGCAGTTCAACCACCTGGGGGGCAACTAATGAAAAACTGTTTTTT.

This chain connects TRBV9 to TRBJ2-3; D is unresolved. The CDR3 runs to 18 residues. Germline V CDR1 and CDR2: SGDLS, YYNGEE. The V end was cut by 3 bases, the J end by 2 bases, with 22 bases between. CDR3 in DNA: TGTGCCAGCAGCGGGAACCCCCAGGAACACCGGTCCACAGATACGCAGTATTTT. As protein: CASSGNPQEHRSTDTQYF.

This chain connects TRBV15 to TRBJ1-5; D is uncertain. V was clipped by 0 bases and J by 0 bases, with 9 bases between them. CDR3 size: 16 residues. Germline CDR1 reads LNHNV; CDR2 reads YYDKDF (reference sequence). In DNA, the CDR3 is TGTGCCACCAGCAGAGATCGGGCGATTAGCAATCAGCCCCAGCATTTT. This translates into CATSRDRAISNQPQHF. The full variable domain, in which reference TRBV15 and TRBJ1-5 provide the parts outside the CDR3, is DAMVIQNPRYQVTQFGKPVTLSCSQTLNHNVMYWYQQKSSQAPKLLFHYYDKDFNNEADTPDNFQSRRPNTSFCFLDIRSPGLGDTAMYLCATSRDRAISNQPQHFGDGTRLSIL.